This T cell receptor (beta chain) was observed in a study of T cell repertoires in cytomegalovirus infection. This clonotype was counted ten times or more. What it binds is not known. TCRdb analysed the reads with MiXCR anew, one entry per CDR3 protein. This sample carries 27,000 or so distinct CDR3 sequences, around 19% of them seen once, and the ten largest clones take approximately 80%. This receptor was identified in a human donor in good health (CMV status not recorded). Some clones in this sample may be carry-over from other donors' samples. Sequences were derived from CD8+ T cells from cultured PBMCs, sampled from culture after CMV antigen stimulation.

This CDR3 reads CASSFRGNSPLHF. The CDR3, as DNA: TGTGCCAGCAGCTTCAGGGGGAATTCACCCCTCCACTTT. This rearrangement joins TRBV7-8 to TRBJ1-6; 7 bases map to TRBD1. With 3 bases clipped from V and 7 bases from J, the junction kept 0 bases outside the gene matches. CDR1 and CDR2 (germline): SGHVS, FQNEAQ. The CDR3 runs 13 residues.